The clone carrying this T cell receptor beta chain was found many times. The data are from a study of T cell repertoires in cytomegalovirus infection. The germline V gene has CDR1 MNHNY and CDR2 SVGAGI (reference sequence). The CDR3 contains 17 residues. V lost 0 bases, J lost 2 bases, and 14 bases lay in between. Using its own MiXCR run on the reads, TCRdb lists one record per CDR3 protein. This sample yields 200,000 to 300,000 distinct CDR3 sequences, of which 10% to 15% are seen a single time; 1.5% to 2% belongs to the top ten. This clonotype was sampled from a human donor in good health (CMV status not recorded). Some clones in this sample may be carry-over from other donors' samples. J is TRBJ2-1 and V is TRBV6-6, with D possibly called TRBD1 or TRBD2 (5 bases each). The sample was PBMCs. CDR3 amino acids: CASSYSSRGLPYNEQFF. CDR3 coding DNA: TGTGCCAGCAGTTACTCGAGTCGGGGCCTGCCCTACAATGAGCAGTTCTTC.